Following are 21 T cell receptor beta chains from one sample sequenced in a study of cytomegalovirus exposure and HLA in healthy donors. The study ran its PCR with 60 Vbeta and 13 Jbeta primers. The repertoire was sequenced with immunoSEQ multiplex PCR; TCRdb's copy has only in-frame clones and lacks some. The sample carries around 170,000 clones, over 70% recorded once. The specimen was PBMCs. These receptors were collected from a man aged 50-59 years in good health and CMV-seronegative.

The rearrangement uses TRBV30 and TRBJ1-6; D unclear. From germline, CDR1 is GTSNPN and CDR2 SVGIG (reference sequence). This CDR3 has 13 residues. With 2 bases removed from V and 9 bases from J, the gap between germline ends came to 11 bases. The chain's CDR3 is CAWSPPGVSPLHF. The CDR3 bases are TGTGCCTGGAGTCCTCCCGGGGTTTCACCCCTCCACTTT.

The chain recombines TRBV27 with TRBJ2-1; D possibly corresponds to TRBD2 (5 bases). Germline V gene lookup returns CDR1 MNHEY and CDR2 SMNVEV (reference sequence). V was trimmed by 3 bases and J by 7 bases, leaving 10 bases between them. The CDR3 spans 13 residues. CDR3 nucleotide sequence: TGTGCCAGCAGTTTTTGGCGGGCGAATGAGCAGTTCTTC. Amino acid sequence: CASSFWRANEQFF.

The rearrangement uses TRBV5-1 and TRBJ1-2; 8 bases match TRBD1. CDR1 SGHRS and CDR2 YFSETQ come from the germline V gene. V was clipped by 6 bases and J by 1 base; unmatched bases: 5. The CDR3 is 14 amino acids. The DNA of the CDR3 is TGCGCCAGCAACCCCGGACAGGGTAACTATGGCTACACCTTC. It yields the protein CASNPGQGNYGYTF.

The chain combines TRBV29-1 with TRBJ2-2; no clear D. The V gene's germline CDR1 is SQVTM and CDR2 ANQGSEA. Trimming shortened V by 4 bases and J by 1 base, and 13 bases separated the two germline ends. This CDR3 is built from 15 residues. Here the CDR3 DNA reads TGCAGCGTTGCCTTTGGAACAGTGAACACCGGGGAGCTGTTTTTT. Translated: CSVAFGTVNTGELFF.

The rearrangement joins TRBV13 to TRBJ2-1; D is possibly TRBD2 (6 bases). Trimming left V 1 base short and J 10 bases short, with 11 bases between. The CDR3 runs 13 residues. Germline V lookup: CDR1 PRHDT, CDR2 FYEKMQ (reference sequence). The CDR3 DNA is TGTGCCAGCAGCTTAGATGTGCGGGGAGAGCAGTTCTTC. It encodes CASSLDVRGEQFF.

The CDR3 nucleotides are TGCGCCAGCAGCCACTCGCCTAGCGGGGGGGCCAGGGAGACCCAGTACTTC. It translates to CASSHSPSGGARETQYF. The genes are TRBV4-1 and TRBJ2-5, with TRBD2 matching 12 bases. CDR1 and CDR2 (germline): MGHRA, YSYEKL. The CDR3 extends over 17 amino acids. Trimming took 3 bases from V and 5 from J; bases not matched to a gene: 10.

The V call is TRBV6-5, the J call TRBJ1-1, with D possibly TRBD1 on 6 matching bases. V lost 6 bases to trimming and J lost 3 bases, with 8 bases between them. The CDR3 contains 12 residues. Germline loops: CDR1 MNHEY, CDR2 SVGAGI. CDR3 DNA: TGTGCCAGCAGCAACAGGGACACTGAAGCTTTCTTT. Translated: CASSNRDTEAFF.

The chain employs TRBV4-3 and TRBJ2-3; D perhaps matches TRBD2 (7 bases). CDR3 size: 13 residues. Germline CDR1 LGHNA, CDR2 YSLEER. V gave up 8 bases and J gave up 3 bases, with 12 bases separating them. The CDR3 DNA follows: TGCGCCAGCGGGAGGGGGGGGACAGATACGCAGTATTTT. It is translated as CASGRGGTDTQYF.

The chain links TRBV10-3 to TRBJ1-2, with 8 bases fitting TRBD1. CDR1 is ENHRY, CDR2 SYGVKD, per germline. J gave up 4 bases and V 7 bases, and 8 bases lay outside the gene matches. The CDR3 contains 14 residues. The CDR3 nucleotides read TGTGCCATCACCCCCGGACAGGGCGGCTATGGCTACACCTTC. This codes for CAITPGQGGYGYTF.

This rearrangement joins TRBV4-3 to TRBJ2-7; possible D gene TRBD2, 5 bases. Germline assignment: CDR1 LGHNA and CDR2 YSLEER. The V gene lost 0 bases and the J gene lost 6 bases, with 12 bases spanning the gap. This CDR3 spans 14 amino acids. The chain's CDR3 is CASSQEGRASEQYF. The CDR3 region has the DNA TGCGCCAGCAGCCAAGAAGGGCGGGCGAGCGAGCAGTACTTC.

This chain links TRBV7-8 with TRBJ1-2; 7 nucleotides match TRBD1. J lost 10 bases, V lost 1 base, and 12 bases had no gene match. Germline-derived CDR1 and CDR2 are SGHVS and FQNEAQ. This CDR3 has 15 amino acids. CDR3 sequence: CASSLGGTAVTDYTF. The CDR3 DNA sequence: TGTGCCAGCAGCTTAGGTGGGACAGCCGTTACAGACTACACCTTC.

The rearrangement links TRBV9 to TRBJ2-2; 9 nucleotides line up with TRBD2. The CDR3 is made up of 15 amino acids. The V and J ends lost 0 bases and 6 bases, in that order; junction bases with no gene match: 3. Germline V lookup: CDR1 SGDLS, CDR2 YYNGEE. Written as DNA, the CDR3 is TGTGCCAGCAGCGTAGTGGCGGGGGGGCCCGGGGAGCTGTTTTTT. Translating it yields CASSVVAGGPGELFF.

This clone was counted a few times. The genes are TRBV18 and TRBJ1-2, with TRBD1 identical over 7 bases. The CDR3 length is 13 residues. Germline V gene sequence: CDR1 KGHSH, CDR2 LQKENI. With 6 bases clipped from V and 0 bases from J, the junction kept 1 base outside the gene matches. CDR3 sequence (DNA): TGTGCCAGCTCGGGACAGACTAACTATGGCTACACCTTC. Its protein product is CASSGQTNYGYTF.

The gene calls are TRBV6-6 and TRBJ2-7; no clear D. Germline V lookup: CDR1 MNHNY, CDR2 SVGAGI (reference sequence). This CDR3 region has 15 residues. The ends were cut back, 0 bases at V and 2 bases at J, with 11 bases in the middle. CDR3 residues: CASSYSTAEPYEQYF. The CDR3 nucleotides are TGTGCCAGCAGTTACTCGACGGCGGAGCCCTACGAGCAGTACTTC.

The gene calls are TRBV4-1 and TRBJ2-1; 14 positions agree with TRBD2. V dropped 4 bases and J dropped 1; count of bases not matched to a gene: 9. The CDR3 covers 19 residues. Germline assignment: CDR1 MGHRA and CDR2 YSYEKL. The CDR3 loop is CASSPGLAGGKGSYNEQFF. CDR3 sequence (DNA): TGCGCCAGCAGCCCCGGACTAGCGGGGGGCAAAGGATCCTACAATGAGCAGTTCTTC.

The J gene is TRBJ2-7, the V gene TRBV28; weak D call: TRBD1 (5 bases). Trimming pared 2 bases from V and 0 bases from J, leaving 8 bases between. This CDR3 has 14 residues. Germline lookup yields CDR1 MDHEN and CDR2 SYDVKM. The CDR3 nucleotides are TGTGCCAGCAGTTTAGGGGCGAGCTCCTACGAGCAGTACTTC. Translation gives CASSLGASSYEQYF.

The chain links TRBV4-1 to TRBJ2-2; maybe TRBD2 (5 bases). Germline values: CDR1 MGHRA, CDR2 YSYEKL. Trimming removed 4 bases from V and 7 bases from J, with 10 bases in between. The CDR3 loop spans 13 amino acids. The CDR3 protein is CASSLLADGELFF. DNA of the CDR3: TGCGCCAGCAGCCTTCTAGCCGACGGGGAGCTGTTTTTT.

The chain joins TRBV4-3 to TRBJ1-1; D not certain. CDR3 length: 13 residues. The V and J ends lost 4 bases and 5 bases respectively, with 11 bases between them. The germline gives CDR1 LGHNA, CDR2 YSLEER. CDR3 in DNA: TGCGCCAGCAGCCCCACCAGGTGGACTGAAGCTTTCTTT. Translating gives CASSPTRWTEAFF.

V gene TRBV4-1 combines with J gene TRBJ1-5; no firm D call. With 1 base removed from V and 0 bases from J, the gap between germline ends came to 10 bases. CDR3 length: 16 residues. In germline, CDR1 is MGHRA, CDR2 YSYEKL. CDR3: CASSQGEDGSNQPQHF. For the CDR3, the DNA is TGCGCCAGCAGCCAAGGAGAAGATGGTAGCAATCAGCCCCAGCATTTT.

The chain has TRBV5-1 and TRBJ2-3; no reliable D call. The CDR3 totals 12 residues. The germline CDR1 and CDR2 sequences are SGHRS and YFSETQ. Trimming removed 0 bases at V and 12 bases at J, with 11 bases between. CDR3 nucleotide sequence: TGCGCCAGCAGCTTGGACTATTCTCTCCAGTATTTT. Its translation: CASSLDYSLQYF.

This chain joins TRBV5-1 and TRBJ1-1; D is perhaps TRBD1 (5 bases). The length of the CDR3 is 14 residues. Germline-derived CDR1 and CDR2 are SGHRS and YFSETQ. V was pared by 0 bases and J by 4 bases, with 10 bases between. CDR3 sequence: CASSLDRPGTEAFF. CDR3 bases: TGCGCCAGCAGCTTGGACAGGCCGGGCACTGAAGCTTTCTTT. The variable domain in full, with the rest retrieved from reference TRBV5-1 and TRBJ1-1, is KAGVTQTPRYLIKTRGQQVTLSCSPISGHRSVSWYQQTPGQGLQFLFEYFSETQRNKGNFPGRFSGRQFSNSRSEMNVSTLELGDSALYLCASSLDRPGTEAFFGQGTRLTVV.